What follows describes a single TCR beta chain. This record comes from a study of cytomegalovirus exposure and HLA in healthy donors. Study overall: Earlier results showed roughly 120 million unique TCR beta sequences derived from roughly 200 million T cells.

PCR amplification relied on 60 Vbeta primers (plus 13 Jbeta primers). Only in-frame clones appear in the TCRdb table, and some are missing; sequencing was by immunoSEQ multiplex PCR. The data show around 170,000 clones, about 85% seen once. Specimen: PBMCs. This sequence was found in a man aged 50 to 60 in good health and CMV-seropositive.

The CDR3 loop reads CASSNRDRGPGFTSYGYTF. DNA for the CDR3: TGTGCCAGCAGCAATCGGGACAGGGGACCTGGATTTACTAGCTATGGCTACACCTTC. V is TRBV7-2 and J is TRBJ1-2; 10 nucleotides align to TRBD1. CDR1 and CDR2 from the germline V gene are SGHTA and FQGNSA. This CDR3 region has 19 residues. V gave up 5 bases and J gave up 4 bases; unmatched junction bases: 19.